This passage covers 32 T cell receptor beta chains from one sample sequenced in a study of T-cell memory formation after mild COVID-19. TCRdb re-called the 5' RACE reads through MiXCR, storing one row per CDR3 protein. This sample has 250,000 to 400,000 distinct CDR3 sequences, with over 11% found just once. The source material was PBMCs or a T cell subset sorted from them (not recorded which). The receptors were sampled from a man in his late teens or twenties who had mild COVID-19 (a few samples of this study predate the infection). Cell type and time point are not known.

This sequence joins TRBV27 and TRBJ2-3; D is possibly TRBD1 or TRBD2 (5 bases each). V lost 1 base and J lost 8, with 13 bases in between. The V gene's germline CDR1 is MNHEY and CDR2 SMNVEV (reference sequence). This CDR3 contains 14 residues. As DNA, the CDR3 is TGTGCCAGCAGTTTATACCAGCCCGGGGCTACGCAGTATTTT. Protein product: CASSLYQPGATQYF.

This clonotype showed up many times. This chain uses TRBV5-5 with TRBJ2-4; no firm D call. The CDR3 covers 12 residues. Germline V gene data show CDR1 as SGHKS and CDR2 as YYEKEE (reference sequence). Trimming left V 5 bases short and J 8 bases short, with 11 bases between. The DNA for the CDR3 is TGTGCCAGCAGTCCATCTTCGGACATTCAGTACTTC. Translation: CASSPSSDIQYF.

J is TRBJ2-1 and V is TRBV30, with 9 bases lining up with TRBD1. Germline trimming cut 3 bases from V and 9 bases from J; bases unmatched to any gene: 12. This CDR3 region has 15 residues. Germline assignment: CDR1 GTSNPN and CDR2 SVGIG (reference sequence). The CDR3 coding sequence is TGTGCCTGGAGATCGGGGAGACAGGGGGATACTGAGCAGTTCTTC. Amino acids: CAWRSGRQGDTEQFF.

A word on this clonotype: The junction and the germline gene differ at one end; a read error may be behind it. The chain recombines TRBV27 with TRBJ1-1, with unresolved D. Per germline, CDR1 MNHEY and CDR2 SMNVEV (reference sequence). The CDR3 has 8 amino acids. The CDR3 bases are TGTGCCACACCCCCGGGTGACTTT. Translating gives CATPPGDF.

This rearrangement joins TRBV6-5 to TRBJ2-1; no definite D call. This CDR3 contains 12 residues. Germline CDR1 and CDR2: MNHEY and SVGAGI. Trimming shortened V by 9 bases and J by 8 bases, and 14 bases separated the two germline ends. The chain's CDR3 is CASGVGWDEQFF. The CDR3 DNA reads TGTGCCAGTGGGGTTGGGTGGGATGAGCAGTTCTTC.

This clonotype was detected only a few times. The DNA for the CDR3 is TGTGCCAGCAGCCCGGGCGGGTCAGCCTACAATGAGCAGTTCTTC. Protein sequence: CASSPGGSAYNEQFF. The V gene is TRBV7-3, the J gene TRBJ2-1; D is perhaps TRBD2 (5 bases). Germline V gene data show CDR1 as SGHTA and CDR2 as FQGTGA. With 5 bases removed from V and 2 bases from J, the gap between germline ends came to 13 bases. The CDR3 runs 15 residues.

This clonotype was recorded many times. This chain joins TRBV29-1 and TRBJ2-5; TRBD1 agrees at 9 bases. Germline CDR1 reads SQVTM; CDR2 reads ANQGSEA. This CDR3 is built from 16 residues. V lost 0 bases and J lost 5; bases outside the gene matches: 10. The CDR3 protein is CSVEEPGTGFWETQYF. CDR3 DNA: TGCAGCGTTGAAGAGCCCGGGACAGGGTTTTGGGAGACCCAGTACTTC.

In its sample, this clonotype was seen a few times. This chain uses TRBV19 with TRBJ1-1; 7 nucleotides align to TRBD1. The CDR3 is made up of 15 amino acids. The germline V gene has CDR1 LNHDA and CDR2 SQIVND (reference sequence). V lost 6 bases and J lost 10; bases outside the gene matches: 17. The CDR3 DNA reads TGTGCCAGTAGCCCAGGGGGAGCACAACCTTATCGAGCTTTCTTT. Its protein is CASSPGGAQPYRAFF.

This clonotype was seen only a few times. The V and J genes are TRBV2 and TRBJ2-3; no clear D. V lost 11 bases, J lost 2 bases, and 11 bases lay in between. The CDR3 covers 12 residues. The germline CDR1 and CDR2 sequences are SNHLY and FYNNEI. The CDR3 reads CAGGYSTDTQYF. The DNA for the CDR3 is TGTGCCGGTGGCTATTCCACAGATACGCAGTATTTT.

The V call is TRBV5-6, the J call TRBJ1-2, with D tentatively TRBD1 (6 bases). Germline V gene data show CDR1 as SGHDT and CDR2 as YYEEEE. The V end lost 2 bases, the J end lost 7 bases, and 15 bases lay between the germline ends. The CDR3 sequence is 14 residues long. This CDR3 is CASSFDTGAGGYTF. The CDR3 DNA reads as TGTGCCAGCAGCTTCGATACGGGGGCGGGTGGCTACACCTTC.

The rearrangement joins TRBV6-2 or TRBV6-3 to TRBJ2-3, with 10 bases matching TRBD2. The CDR3 runs to 17 residues. The V gene end was trimmed by 4 bases and the J gene end by 2 bases; junction bases not matched to a gene: 9. Germline V gene sequence: CDR1 MNHEY, CDR2 SVGEGT. The CDR3 loop is CASSSGASGGFTDTQYF. The CDR3 DNA is TGTGCCAGCAGTTCAGGGGCTAGCGGGGGCTTCACAGATACGCAGTATTTT.

This sequence joins TRBV3-1 and TRBJ2-5; D possibly corresponds to TRBD2 (5 bases). This CDR3 is 15 amino acids long. Germline assignment: CDR1 LGHDT and CDR2 YNNKEL (reference sequence). V lost 3 bases and J 2 bases, leaving 13 bases between the germline ends. The CDR3 sequence: CASSHYERTQETQYF. Here the CDR3 DNA reads TGTGCCAGCAGCCATTACGAGCGGACGCAAGAGACCCAGTACTTC.

The V gene is TRBV12-3 or TRBV12-4, the J gene TRBJ2-6; the D gene is possibly TRBD1 (5 bases). This CDR3 spans 16 amino acids. Trimming removed 4 bases at V and 3 bases at J, with 13 bases between. In nucleotides, the CDR3 is TGTGCCAGCAGTTACCCCAGGGTGAATGGGGCCAACGTCCTGACTTTC. Translation: CASSYPRVNGANVLTF.

The chain combines TRBV6-6 with TRBJ2-7; a possible D gene is TRBD2 (5 bases). The V gene's germline CDR1 is MNHNY and CDR2 SVGAGI (reference sequence). V lost 2 bases and J lost 1, with 9 bases in between. The CDR3 is made up of 14 amino acids. The DNA of the CDR3 is TGTGCCAGCAGTTACGGAGGAACTTCCTACGAGCAGTACTTC. It is translated as CASSYGGTSYEQYF.

V is TRBV21-1 and J is TRBJ1-6; the table names TRBD1, a call not compared with the DNA. TRBV21-1 is a pseudogene. This CDR3 contains 14 residues. CDR3 nucleotides: TGTGCCAGCCGTCCCAGGGACCCCGATGACCCCCTCCACTTT. Protein: CASRPRDPDDPLHF.

This clonotype was counted only a few times. The V gene is TRBV5-1, the J gene TRBJ2-7, with 8 bases that match TRBD1. This CDR3 comprises 14 residues. The trim removed 4 bases at V and 3 bases at J, leaving 6 bases unmatched. Germline CDR1 SGHRS, CDR2 YFSETQ. The CDR3 spells CASSPGQAIYEQYF. CDR3 DNA sequence: TGCGCCAGCAGCCCGGGACAGGCCATCTACGAGCAGTACTTC. Together with reference TRBV5-1 and TRBJ2-7, the CDR3 gives the full variable domain: KAGVTQTPRYLIKTRGQQVTLSCSPISGHRSVSWYQQTPGQGLQFLFEYFSETQRNKGNFPGRFSGRQFSNSRSEMNVSTLELGDSALYLCASSPGQAIYEQYFGPGTRLTVT.

This clonotype has only a few counts. This chain joins TRBV4-1 and TRBJ1-2; D is ambiguous. CDR1 MGHRA and CDR2 YSYEKL come from the germline V gene. The ends were cut back, 6 bases at V and 6 bases at J, with 14 bases in the middle. The CDR3 extends over 13 amino acids. CDR3 DNA: TGCGCCAGCAGTGGGATCGGCCAGGATGGCTACACCTTC. This translates into CASSGIGQDGYTF.

The chain uses TRBV6-5 and TRBJ2-6; tentatively, D is TRBD2 (6 bases). With 4 bases removed from V and 2 bases from J, the gap between germline ends came to 12 bases. Germline values: CDR1 MNHEY, CDR2 SVGAGI. There are 16 residues in the CDR3. The CDR3 sequence is CASSWDSRAGANVLTF. CDR3 nucleotide sequence: TGTGCCAGCAGTTGGGACTCCAGGGCTGGGGCCAACGTCCTGACTTTC.

The rearrangement links TRBV12-3 or TRBV12-4 to TRBJ2-3, with 11 bases lining up with TRBD2. The CDR3 runs to 15 residues. V shed 5 bases, J shed 4 bases, and the junction held 5 bases outside the gene matches. The CDR3 loop is CASSKPSGGPDTQYF. For the CDR3, the DNA is TGTGCCAGCAGTAAACCTAGCGGGGGGCCAGATACGCAGTATTTT.

The chain joins TRBV20-1 to TRBJ2-3, with D possibly being TRBD1 (5 bases). The length of the CDR3 is 14 residues. The germline V gene encodes CDR1 DFQATT and CDR2 SNEGSKA (reference sequence). V was shortened by 2 bases and J by 1 base, with 10 bases between the two germline ends. For the CDR3, the DNA is TGCAGTGCTAGAAGACAGTGGGGCACAGATACGCAGTATTTT. Translated: CSARRQWGTDTQYF.

The chain couples TRBV7-3 to TRBJ2-2, with a possible D match to TRBD2 (6 bases). Germline V gives CDR1 SGHTA, CDR2 FQGTGA. The ends were cut back, 8 bases at V and 5 bases at J, with 18 bases in the middle. This CDR3 contains 15 residues. The chain's CDR3 is CASRPSGLQTGELFF. CDR3 DNA sequence: TGTGCCAGCCGCCCCTCGGGACTCCAAACCGGGGAGCTGTTTTTT.

This clonotype was seen more than once but under ten times. The chain recombines TRBV6-1 with TRBJ2-6; either TRBD1 or TRBD2 may supply D (5 bases each). Germline V CDR1 and CDR2: MNHNS, SASEGT. The V and J ends lost 4 bases and 2 bases respectively, with 15 bases between them. There are 17 residues in the CDR3. The CDR3 DNA reads TGTGCCAGCAGTGGAGGGACGAGGGCTACTGGGGCCAACGTCCTGACTTTC. This sequence encodes CASSGGTRATGANVLTF.

This clonotype was observed at least ten times. The V and J genes are TRBV7-7 and TRBJ2-5; D possibly uses TRBD1 or TRBD2 (5 bases each). V gave up 1 base and J gave up 1 base, with 13 bases separating them. The CDR3 is 16 amino acids. Germline CDR1 reads SSHAT; CDR2 reads FNYEAQ (reference sequence). CDR3 residues: CASSLGGAPLQETQYF. DNA for the CDR3: TGTGCCAGCAGCTTAGGAGGGGCCCCTCTCCAAGAGACCCAGTACTTC.

The V call is TRBV24-1, the J call TRBJ2-3; D may correspond to TRBD1 or TRBD2 (5 bases each). The ends were cut back, 3 bases at V and 5 bases at J, with 14 bases in the middle. The CDR3 has 15 amino acids. Germline V gene lookup returns CDR1 KGHDR and CDR2 SFDVKD. CDR3 region: CATSDPGKSGDTQYF. CDR3 nucleotides: TGTGCCACCAGTGATCCAGGGAAGAGCGGAGATACGCAGTATTTT.

This clonotype was found a few times. The chain uses TRBV7-3 and TRBJ2-5, with D possibly being TRBD2 (5 bases). The germline V gene encodes CDR1 SGHTA and CDR2 FQGTGA. The CDR3 contains 16 residues. V lost 2 bases to trimming and J lost 4 bases, with 17 bases between them. CDR3 protein: CASSLSALSGRETQYF. DNA for the CDR3: TGTGCCAGCAGCTTATCCGCGCTGTCGGGGAGAGAGACCCAGTACTTC.

In this sample, this clonotype turned up a few times. The chain couples TRBV5-6 to TRBJ2-4; no reliable D call. CDR3 length equals 12 residues. Germline values: CDR1 SGHDT, CDR2 YYEEEE. The V end was cut by 0 bases, the J end by 7 bases, with 5 bases between. The CDR3 is CASSLAGNIQYF. DNA of the CDR3: TGTGCCAGCAGCTTGGCTGGGAACATTCAGTACTTC. Drawing the rest from reference TRBV5-6 and TRBJ2-4, the complete variable domain is DAGVTQSPTHLIKTRGQQVTLRCSPKSGHDTVSWYQQALGQGPQFIFQYYEEEERQRGNFPDRFSGHQFPNYSSELNVNALLLGDSALYLCASSLAGNIQYFGAGTRLSVL.

This clonotype was seen a handful of times. V gene TRBV7-3 combines with J gene TRBJ2-4, with TRBD1 matching 11 bases. From germline, CDR1 is SGHTA and CDR2 FQGTGA. CDR3 size: 18 residues. The trim removed 6 bases at V and 0 bases at J, leaving 10 bases unmatched. CDR3 loop: CASSLGPGTGGAKNIQYF. Here the CDR3 DNA reads TGTGCCAGCAGTTTAGGACCCGGGACAGGGGGAGCCAAAAACATTCAGTACTTC.

The V and J genes are TRBV7-9 and TRBJ1-5; D may be TRBD1 (5 bases). Germline V lookup: CDR1 SEHNR, CDR2 FQNEAQ (reference sequence). Trimming cost V 6 bases and J 4 bases, with 13 bases left between them. This CDR3 comprises 14 residues. The CDR3 region is CASSYPGLNQPQHF. For the CDR3, the DNA is TGTGCCAGCAGTTACCCGGGACTGAATCAGCCCCAGCATTTT.

V gene TRBV20-1 combines with J gene TRBJ2-1; D is unresolved. Trimming stripped 7 bases from V and 3 bases from J, with 10 bases between. The CDR3 runs to 12 residues. The germline gives CDR1 DFQATT, CDR2 SNEGSKA (reference sequence). For the CDR3, the DNA is TGCAGTGTCCCGAGCGTCTACAATGAGCAGTTCTTC. This gives the protein CSVPSVYNEQFF.

This rearrangement joins TRBV13 to TRBJ1-3; D ambiguous. The CDR3 has 19 residues. V shed 6 bases and J shed 4 bases, with 28 bases lying between them. Germline V lookup: CDR1 PRHDT, CDR2 FYEKMQ (reference sequence). The CDR3 DNA is TGTGCCAGCAGTATCGTCGACTGGCTTAAAGAGCGAGACGGAAACACCATATATTTT. This encodes CASSIVDWLKERDGNTIYF. Using reference TRBV13 and TRBJ1-3 for the parts outside the CDR3, the full variable domain is AAGVIQSPRHLIKEKRETATLKCYPIPRHDTVYWYQQGPGQDPQFLISFYEKMQSDKGSIPDRFSAQQFSDYHSELNMSSLELGDSALYFCASSIVDWLKERDGNTIYFGEGSWLTVV.

This clonotype was recorded a few times. The V gene is TRBV18, the J gene TRBJ2-2; D may be TRBD1 (5 bases). Between the trimmed V and J ends, which lost 6 bases and 4 bases, there was a span of 15 bases. The CDR3 extends over 15 amino acids. Germline CDR1 and CDR2: KGHSH and LQKENI. CDR3 residues: CASSADRIITGELFF. DNA for the CDR3: TGTGCCAGCTCGGCCGACAGAATAATCACCGGGGAGCTGTTTTTT.

Many counts were recorded for this clonotype. V and J are TRBV5-1 and TRBJ1-1; D may be TRBD1 (6 bases). V was shortened by 4 bases and J by 3 bases, with 13 bases between the two germline ends. CDR1 and CDR2 (germline): SGHRS, YFSETQ. The CDR3 sequence is 14 residues long. For the CDR3, the DNA is TGCGCCAGCAGCACCAGGGGCTCGGACACTGAAGCTTTCTTT. Translated: CASSTRGSDTEAFF.